The rows below give T cell receptor beta chains drawn from one sample of a study of ipilimumab plus nivolumab after autologous stem cell transplantation. The assay was immunoSEQ multiplex PCR, and TCRdb's table has in-frame clones only and misses some. The sample shows just over 40,000 clones, 80% to 95% of them seen only once. The specimen was PBMCs, collected in a trial of ipilimumab plus nivolumab as post-transplant consolidation. The receptor source for this set is a male donor with multiple myeloma. Each CDR3 is given without its conserved first and last residue. Clone sizes are given selectively: once, few, many, or a class where the clone is expanded.

J | V | size | CDR3
TRBJ2-7 | TRBV11-2 | once | ASSHGSGSYEQY
TRBJ1-3 | TRBV9 | NA | ASSVASGNTIY
TRBJ1-5 | TRBV19 | NA | ASSTNQPQH
TRBJ2-7 | TRBV7-2 | NA | ASSTLGGDEQY
TRBJ1-2 | TRBV6-6 | NA | ASTTSYGYT
TRBJ2-3 | TRBV7-2 | once | ASSLEWRDSTDTQY
TRBJ1-5 | TRBV7-8 | NA | ASSLRAPYQPQH
TRBJ1-3 | TRBV5-4 | NA | ASSHGTGPLGRNTIY
TRBJ1-1 | TRBV25-1 | NA | ASSEDREMDTEAF
TRBJ2-3 | TRBV25-1 | NA | ASSERVSGYTDTQY
TRBJ2-1 | TRBV4-3 | NA | ASSPDGQGVYEQF
TRBJ2-3 | TRBV14 | NA | ASSQDWLAGADTQY
TRBJ1-6 | TRBV5-6 | few | ASSLGTGINNSPLH
TRBJ2-3 | TRBV7-9 | NA | ASSPGGGGDTQY
TRBJ2-5 | TRBV4-3 | once | ASSQSSLAGETQY
TRBJ1-2 | TRBV5-1 | NA | ASSLDGVLWSYGYT
TRBJ1-4 | TRBV7-8 | NA | ASGQRRGDEKLF
TRBJ2-2 | TRBV7-2 | NA | ASSSGIYTGELF
NA | TRBV15 | NA | ATSRFRTGKYEQY
TRBJ2-7 | TRBV6-5 | NA | ASSYGAAYEQY
TRBJ2-1 | TRBV6-6 | NA | ASSWEDRGRLQF
TRBJ2-1 | TRBV7-9 | NA | ASSLVEGGYNEQF
TRBJ2-7 | TRBV5-1 | once | ASSKVPGTGGTEQY
TRBJ1-2 | TRBV5-5 | NA | ASSLALDRRLYGYT
TRBJ2-5 | TRBV7-6 | NA | ASSLAGPETQY
TRBJ1-2 | TRBV19 | NA | ASSISGADYGYT
TRBJ2-1 | TRBV15 | once | ATSTDRYNEQF
TRBJ2-1 | TRBV15 | NA | ATRRGLSEQF